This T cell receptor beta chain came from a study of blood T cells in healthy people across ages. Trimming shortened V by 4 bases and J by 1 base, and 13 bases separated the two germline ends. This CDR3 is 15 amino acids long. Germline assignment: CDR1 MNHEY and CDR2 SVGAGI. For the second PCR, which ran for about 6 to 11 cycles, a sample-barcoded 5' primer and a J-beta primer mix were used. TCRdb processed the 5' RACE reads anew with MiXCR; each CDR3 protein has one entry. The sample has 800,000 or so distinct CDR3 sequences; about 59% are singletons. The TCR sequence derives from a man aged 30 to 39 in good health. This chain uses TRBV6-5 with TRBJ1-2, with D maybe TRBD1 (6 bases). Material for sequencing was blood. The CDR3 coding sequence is TGTGCCAGCAGTTTTAGTGGGGGCGATAACTATGGCTACACCTTC. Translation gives CASSFSGGDNYGYTF.